The source of this TCR beta chain is a study of T cells after yellow fever vaccination. Study context: It was SMART-Seq v4 Ultra Low Input that prepared the fractions with low cell numbers. Study-level results: Abundant clonotypes from the bulk population could contaminate FACS-sorted repertoires. A large majority of primary-vaccination clones showed up again after the booster (around 95% CD4, 88% CD8). CD4 and CD8 compartments shared a small share of clonotypes.

TCRdb passed the 5' RACE reads through MiXCR, listing each CDR3 protein once. This sample carries 150,000 to 200,000 distinct CDR3 sequences, approximately 10% of them seen once, and the ten largest clones take about a third. The length of the CDR3 is 14 residues. V lost 1 base to trimming and J lost 4 bases, with 10 bases between them. Notes on this clonotype: Its matching antigen is unknown.

The specimen was CD8+ T cells sorted from PBMCs, collected 45 days after the yellow fever booster vaccination. This TCR was sampled from a man aged 18 to 35 who received the YFV17D yellow fever vaccine. V usage is TRBV12-3 or TRBV12-4 and J usage is TRBJ1-2; D unresolved. CDR3 sequence reads: CASSLDGISYGYTF. The CDR3 nucleotides are TGTGCCAGCAGTTTAGATGGGATTTCCTATGGCTACACCTTC.